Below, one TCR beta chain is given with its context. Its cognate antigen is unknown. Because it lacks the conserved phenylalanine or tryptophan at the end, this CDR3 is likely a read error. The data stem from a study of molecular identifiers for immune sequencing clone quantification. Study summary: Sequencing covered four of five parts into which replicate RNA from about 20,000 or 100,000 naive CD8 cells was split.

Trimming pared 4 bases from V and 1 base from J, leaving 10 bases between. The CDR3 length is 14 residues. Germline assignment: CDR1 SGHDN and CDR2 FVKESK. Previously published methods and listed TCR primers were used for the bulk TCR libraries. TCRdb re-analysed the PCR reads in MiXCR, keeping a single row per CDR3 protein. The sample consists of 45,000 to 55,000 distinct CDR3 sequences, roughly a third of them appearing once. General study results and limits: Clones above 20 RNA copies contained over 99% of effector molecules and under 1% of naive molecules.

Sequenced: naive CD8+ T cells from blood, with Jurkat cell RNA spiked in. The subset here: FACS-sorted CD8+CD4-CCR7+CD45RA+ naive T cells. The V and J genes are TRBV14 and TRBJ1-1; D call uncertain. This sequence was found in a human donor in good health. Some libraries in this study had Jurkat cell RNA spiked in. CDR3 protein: CASSPEPQNTEAFL. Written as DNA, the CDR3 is TGTGCCAGCAGCCCGGAACCCCAGAACACTGAAGCTTTCTTA.